The 29 T cell receptor beta chains given below trace back to one sample, sequenced in a study of blood T cell repertoires in COVID-19. Generated by immunoSEQ multiplex PCR, the TCRdb table keeps only in-frame clones and is missing some. Counted here are a few hundred thousand clones, 70% to 90% occurring once; the ten biggest clones make up 6.6%. The sequencing sample was made of PBMCs or T cells enriched from blood (not recorded which). These receptors all come from a woman between 50 and 59 years old who had been exposed to COVID-19.

The rearrangement uses TRBV7-3 and TRBJ1-1; no clear D gene. Trimming removed 4 bases from V and 4 bases from J, with 13 bases in between. Per the germline V gene, CDR1 is SGHTA and CDR2 is FQGTGA. This CDR3 is built from 14 residues. The CDR3 loop is CASSSSGYGTEAFF. The CDR3 region has the DNA TGTGCCAGCAGCTCCTCGGGTTACGGCACTGAAGCTTTCTTT.

J is TRBJ1-1 and V is TRBV5-1; D gene uncertain. CDR3 size: 11 residues. CDR1 and CDR2 (germline): SGHRS, YFSETQ. Trimming removed 0 bases at V and 7 bases at J, with 4 bases between. The CDR3 spells CASSLGVEAFF. The CDR3, as DNA: TGCGCCAGCAGCTTGGGAGTTGAAGCTTTCTTT.

The chain links TRBV7-8 to TRBJ1-5; the D is unclear. V was clipped by 7 bases and J by 3 bases, with 10 bases between them. CDR1 and CDR2 from the germline V gene are SGHVS and FQNEAQ. The CDR3 length is 13 residues. The CDR3 bases are TGTGCCAGCACCTCTAGGCCCAATCAGCCCCAGCATTTT. Encoded protein: CASTSRPNQPQHF.

The rearrangement links TRBV28 to TRBJ1-5; 10 bases line up with TRBD1. The CDR3 is 15 amino acids. Germline V CDR1 and CDR2: MDHEN, SYDVKM. V lost 5 bases to trimming and J lost 7 bases; unmatched junction nucleotides: 8. The DNA of the CDR3 is TGTGCCAGCAGTCCCCGGGACAGGGGAAGGCAGCCCCAGCATTTT. This gives the protein CASSPRDRGRQPQHF.

The rearrangement uses TRBV28 and TRBJ2-1, with 12 bases identical to TRBD2. Germline V gives CDR1 MDHEN, CDR2 SYDVKM. Trimming cost V 5 bases and J 11 bases; bases outside gene matches: 7. The CDR3 is 14 residues long. The CDR3 DNA sequence: TGTGCCAGCAGTCCCTGGCTAGCGGGGGGGCAGCAGTTCTTC. Its protein is CASSPWLAGGQQFF. Full variable domain (remainder filled in from reference TRBV28 and TRBJ2-1): DVKVTQSSRYLVKRTGEKVFLECVQDMDHENMFWYRQDPGLGLRLIYFSYDVKMKEKGDIPEGYSVSREKKERFSLILESASTNQTSMYLCASSPWLAGGQQFFGPGTRLTVL.

This clone was found once. The chain couples TRBV27 to TRBJ2-7; D not certain. CDR1 is MNHEY and CDR2 is SMNVEV in the germline V gene (reference sequence). Between the trimmed V and J ends, which lost 7 bases and 3 bases, there was a span of 7 bases. The CDR3 runs 11 residues. The CDR3 sequence: CASTSGYEQYF. The CDR3, as DNA: TGTGCCAGCACATCGGGCTACGAGCAGTACTTC.

The rearrangement uses TRBV6-2 or TRBV6-3 and TRBJ1-3; D is unresolved. Germline lookup yields CDR1 MNHEY and CDR2 SVGEGT. V was trimmed by 4 bases and J by 2 bases, leaving 15 bases between them. CDR3 size: 16 residues. The CDR3 DNA follows: TGTGCCAGCAGTTTCTCGTCGGGAGGGACTGGAAACACCATATATTTT. It translates to CASSFSSGGTGNTIYF.

The chain has TRBV28 and TRBJ1-2; D is undetermined. V gave up 7 bases and J gave up 10 bases, with 22 bases separating them. The CDR3 covers 14 residues. Germline CDR1 reads MDHEN; CDR2 reads SYDVKM. For the CDR3, the DNA is TGTGCCAGCACCATTGGACTGGAGGCGAGTTCCTACACCTTC. Translation: CASTIGLEASSYTF.

This sequence joins TRBV19 and TRBJ1-5; 7 positions match TRBD1. The CDR3 consists of 15 residues. The junction had 6 bases not matched to a gene; V was cut back by 6 bases and J by 1 base. Germline CDR1 is LNHDA and CDR2 is SQIVND (reference sequence). The CDR3 region is CASSDRAGSNQPQHF. CDR3 nucleotides: TGTGCCAGTAGCGACAGGGCGGGGAGCAATCAGCCCCAGCATTTT.

The chain couples TRBV11-2 to TRBJ1-1; D is uncertain. CDR3 length equals 14 residues. Between the trimmed V and J ends, which lost 0 bases and 1 base, there was a span of 6 bases. From germline, CDR1 is SGHAT and CDR2 FQNNGV. CDR3 sequence reads: CASSLEGANTEAFF. DNA for the CDR3: TGTGCCAGCAGCTTAGAGGGAGCGAACACTGAAGCTTTCTTT.

This clone was detected only a few times. V and J are TRBV28 and TRBJ2-5, with 10 bases aligning to TRBD2. The length of the CDR3 is 14 residues. V lost 9 bases and J lost 2; bases outside the gene matches: 6. Germline assignment: CDR1 MDHEN and CDR2 SYDVKM. The CDR3, as DNA: TGTGCCAGTCGGACTAGCGGACCTCAAGAGACCCAGTACTTC. Residues: CASRTSGPQETQYF. The complete variable domain, with remaining parts taken from reference TRBV28 and TRBJ2-5, reads DVKVTQSSRYLVKRTGEKVFLECVQDMDHENMFWYRQDPGLGLRLIYFSYDVKMKEKGDIPEGYSVSREKKERFSLILESASTNQTSMYLCASRTSGPQETQYFGPGTRLLVL.

V usage is TRBV28 and J usage is TRBJ1-1, with D tentatively TRBD1 (5 bases). Germline assignment: CDR1 MDHEN and CDR2 SYDVKM. The CDR3 is made up of 13 amino acids. The V gene lost 5 bases and the J gene lost 4 bases, with 11 bases spanning the gap. This CDR3 is CASSGPGGTEAFF. The CDR3 coding sequence is TGTGCCAGCAGTGGACCGGGGGGCACTGAAGCTTTCTTT. Full variable domain (rest looked up from reference TRBV28 and TRBJ1-1): DVKVTQSSRYLVKRTGEKVFLECVQDMDHENMFWYRQDPGLGLRLIYFSYDVKMKEKGDIPEGYSVSREKKERFSLILESASTNQTSMYLCASSGPGGTEAFFGQGTRLTVV.

V is TRBV10-1 and J is TRBJ1-6, with no clear D. Germline V lookup: CDR1 WNHNN, CDR2 SYGVQD (reference sequence). Between the trimmed V and J ends, which lost 0 bases and 9 bases, there was a span of 6 bases. The CDR3 length is 13 residues. CDR3 loop: CASSESPGSPLHF. The CDR3 DNA reads as TGCGCCAGCAGTGAGTCCCCGGGTTCACCCCTCCACTTT.

This clone came up once. The chain recombines TRBV10-2 with TRBJ1-2, with 7 bases fitting TRBD1. V lost 3 bases and J lost 4; bases outside the gene matches: 8. The germline gives CDR1 WSHSY, CDR2 SAAADI. The CDR3 loop spans 15 amino acids. DNA for the CDR3: TGCGCCAGCAGTGAAAGTGGACAGGTCGCCTATGGCTACACCTTC. Protein sequence: CASSESGQVAYGYTF.

The rearrangement joins TRBV6-5 to TRBJ2-5; 9 bases align to TRBD2. This CDR3 is built from 15 residues. Trimming at V came to 8 bases and at J to 1 base, leaving 8 bases not matched to a gene. Germline V gene sequence: CDR1 MNHEY, CDR2 SVGAGI. The CDR3 region is CASVRASGTQETQYF. The CDR3 bases are TGTGCCAGCGTTCGGGCTAGCGGGACCCAAGAGACCCAGTACTTC.

The V and J genes are TRBV7-2 and TRBJ1-1; maybe TRBD1 (5 bases). This CDR3 spans 14 amino acids. Trimming removed 2 bases from V and 10 bases from J, with 17 bases in between. Germline-derived CDR1 and CDR2 are SGHTA and FQGNSA. The CDR3 nucleotides read TGTGCCAGCAGCTTAACAGGTTCTCGGGTGGGAGCTTTCTTT. Its translation is CASSLTGSRVGAFF.

V usage is TRBV4-3 and J usage is TRBJ1-6; D is ambiguous. Trimming removed 0 bases from V and 7 bases from J, with 13 bases in between. Per germline, CDR1 LGHNA and CDR2 YSLEER. This CDR3 comprises 16 residues. CDR3: CASSQERIGVNSPLHF. The CDR3 nucleotides are TGCGCCAGCAGCCAAGAGAGGATCGGGGTGAATTCACCCCTCCACTTT.

The chain has TRBV1 and TRBJ2-7; the table names TRBD2, a call not compared with the DNA. TRBV1 is a recognized pseudogene. The CDR3 has 14 amino acids. CDR3 bases: TGCACCAGCAGCCTCCGACTGGTCCCGGGGGGGCAGTACTTC. Its protein product is CTSSLRLVPGGQYF.

V usage is TRBV7-8 and J usage is TRBJ2-1; 11 bases are shared with TRBD1. The trim removed 2 bases at V and 9 bases at J, leaving 9 bases unmatched. Germline V gene data show CDR1 as SGHVS and CDR2 as FQNEAQ. CDR3 length: 16 amino acids. This chain's CDR3 is CASSLLTGQGDSEQFF. CDR3 in DNA: TGTGCCAGCAGCTTATTAACGGGACAGGGGGACAGTGAGCAGTTCTTC. Supplemented by reference TRBV7-8 and TRBJ2-1, the full variable domain reads GAGVSQSPRYKVAKRGQDVALRCDPISGHVSLFWYQQALGQGPEFLTYFQNEAQLDKSGLPSDRFFAERPEGSVSTLKIQRTQQEDSAVYLCASSLLTGQGDSEQFFGPGTRLTVL.

This chain links TRBV6-1 with TRBJ2-1; TRBD2 matches 16 bases. The CDR3 contains 18 residues. The V gene's germline CDR1 is MNHNS and CDR2 SASEGT. V shed 4 bases and J 9 bases; nucleotides not matched to a gene: 12. Written as DNA, the CDR3 is TGTGCCAGCAGTGGGCTCGGGACTAGCGGGGGGGCTACCCGTGAGCAGTTCTTC. Protein: CASSGLGTSGGATREQFF.

The chain employs TRBV7-8 and TRBJ2-1; TRBD2 aligns across 9 bases. The ends lost 3 bases at V and 10 bases at J; junction bases unmatched: 7. The CDR3 has 14 amino acids. Germline V lookup: CDR1 SGHVS, CDR2 FQNEAQ. CDR3 sequence reads: CASSFSGGRGEQFF. As DNA, the CDR3 is TGTGCCAGCAGCTTTAGCGGGGGCCGGGGGGAGCAGTTCTTC.

This chain links TRBV7-2 with TRBJ2-5, with 9 bases that match TRBD2. Germline values: CDR1 SGHTA, CDR2 FQGNSA. This CDR3 has 15 amino acids. CDR3 nucleotides: TGTGCTACTATTGGGTCTAGCGGGGTTGCGGAGACCCAGTACTTC. It encodes CATIGSSGVAETQYF.

The chain employs TRBV28 and TRBJ1-1; D gene unclear. The CDR3 totals 13 residues. V was pared by 4 bases and J by 2 bases, with 8 bases between. Germline assignment: CDR1 MDHEN and CDR2 SYDVKM. The CDR3, as DNA: TGTGCCAGCAGTTCGACACCAAACACTGAAGCTTTCTTT. This sequence encodes CASSSTPNTEAFF. Drawing the rest from reference TRBV28 and TRBJ1-1, the complete variable domain is DVKVTQSSRYLVKRTGEKVFLECVQDMDHENMFWYRQDPGLGLRLIYFSYDVKMKEKGDIPEGYSVSREKKERFSLILESASTNQTSMYLCASSSTPNTEAFFGQGTRLTVV.

The chain is built from TRBV5-1 and TRBJ1-1, with unresolved D. V was shortened by 4 bases and J by 4 bases, with 14 bases between the two germline ends. Germline CDR1 reads SGHRS; CDR2 reads YFSETQ. This CDR3 is 14 amino acids long. CDR3 in DNA: TGCGCCAGCAGCCCGGTAGAGTTTGCCACTGAAGCTTTCTTT. It specifies CASSPVEFATEAFF.

V gene TRBV28 combines with J gene TRBJ2-7; 12 nucleotides line up with TRBD2. CDR3 length: 18 residues. Germline loops: CDR1 MDHEN, CDR2 SYDVKM. V dropped 3 bases and J dropped 7; count of bases not matched to a gene: 16. DNA of the CDR3: TGTGCCAGCAGTTTCCCCAGGGGGAGGACTAGCGGGGTGAGGGAGCAGTACTTC. Amino acid sequence: CASSFPRGRTSGVREQYF.

The J gene is TRBJ2-5, the V gene TRBV5-1; TRBD1 matches 9 bases. This CDR3 region has 15 residues. CDR1 and CDR2 from the germline V gene are SGHRS and YFSETQ. Germline trimming cut 0 bases from V and 5 bases from J; bases unmatched to any gene: 5. The CDR3 loop is CASSLAGTGHETQYF. The CDR3 DNA sequence: TGCGCCAGCAGCTTGGCCGGGACAGGGCACGAGACCCAGTACTTC.

This sequence joins TRBV19 and TRBJ1-4; D is perhaps TRBD1 (6 bases). V gave up 3 bases and J gave up 8 bases, with 13 bases separating them. Germline values: CDR1 LNHDA, CDR2 SQIVND (reference sequence). The CDR3 extends over 14 amino acids. CDR3 sequence (DNA): TGTGCCAGTAGTATTGGGGGCCTCGGCGAAAAACTGTTTTTT. It encodes CASSIGGLGEKLFF.

The chain has TRBV11-2 and TRBJ1-2, with 10 nucleotides matching TRBD1. Germline V gene lookup returns CDR1 SGHAT and CDR2 FQNNGV. With V trimmed by 7 bases and J by 4 bases, 9 bases remained unmatched. This CDR3 is 15 amino acids long. CDR3 bases: TGTGCCAGCAACCGTCCGGGACAGGGGTCCTATGGCTACACCTTC. It is translated as CASNRPGQGSYGYTF.

The V call is TRBV5-4, the J call TRBJ2-1, with TRBD1 as a possible D gene (6 bases). Germline CDR1 is SGHNT and CDR2 is YYREEE (reference sequence). This CDR3 has 14 residues. The V end lost 3 bases, the J end lost 4 bases, and 11 bases lay between the germline ends. CDR3 sequence reads: CASSSDRTYNEQFF. The CDR3 DNA is TGTGCCAGCAGCTCCGACAGGACTTACAATGAGCAGTTCTTC.